The clone carrying this T cell receptor beta chain came up a few times. Antigen specificity is unknown. For TCRbeta, the library was prepared with unique molecular identifiers. TCRdb re-analysed the PCR reads in MiXCR, keeping a single row per CDR3 protein. The sample yields 780,000 or so distinct CDR3 sequences, about 15% seen once. The data belong to a study of T-cell reconstitution after alpha-beta-depleted transplantation in children. Regarding the study as a whole: Counts and diversity of T cells one year after transplant came mostly from newly produced T cells.

The sequence was collected from a male patient between 10 and 17 years old who had a stem cell transplant for acute lymphoblastic leukemia, so the T cells may come from the graft donor. The source material was PBMCs, mostly from graft donor cells, sampled 360 days after TCRalphabeta/CD19-depleted stem cell transplant.

The CDR3 is CASTLLQWDEKLFF. CDR3 DNA: TGTGCCAGCACCCTTTTACAGTGGGATGAAAAACTGTTTTTT. The chain has TRBV6-1 and TRBJ1-4; D unclear. CDR3 length: 14 amino acids. The germline gives CDR1 MNHNS, CDR2 SASEGT. V was pared by 7 bases and J by 6 bases, with 15 bases between.